A selection of T cell receptor beta chains follows, all from one sample in a study of PD-1 blockade in classical Hodgkin lymphoma. Sequencing used immunoSEQ multiplex PCR; TCRdb keeps in-frame clones, though not all of them. Of about 2,700 clones listed, over 65% are singletons. The specimen comprised CD8+ T cells from blood, sampled before the fourth cycle of nivolumab. Every receptor here comes from a human donor with classical Hodgkin lymphoma. CDR3s include the opening cysteine and the closing phenylalanine or tryptophan. A D gene is named only where the DNA matches it firmly. Only part of the rows carry a size: once, few, many, or a class if the clone is expanded.

V	J	D	size	CDR3	DNA
TRBV4-1	TRBJ1-1	TRBD1	few	CASSQTDRGEAFF	TGCGCCAGCAGCCAGACAGACAGGGGTGAAGCTTTCTTT
TRBV27	TRBJ2-7	NA	NA	CASAGQDSSYEQYF	TGTGCCAGCGCGGGTCAGGATAGCTCCTACGAGCAGTACTTC
TRBV4-1	TRBJ2-7	NA	NA	CASSQDPGQLYEQYF	TGCGCCAGCAGCCAAGACCCAGGGCAATTATACGAGCAGTACTTC
TRBV29-1	TRBJ1-2	NA	medium-sized	CSVEPWGNYGYTF	TGCAGCGTTGAGCCATGGGGAAACTATGGCTACACCTTC
TRBV25-1	TRBJ2-6	TRBD1	NA	CASRRDRATGANVLTF	TGTGCCAGCCGAAGGGACAGGGCAACTGGGGCCAACGTCCTGACTTTC
TRBV28	TRBJ2-1	NA	NA	CASSYSYRFQRYNEQFF	TGTGCCAGCAGTTATTCGTACAGATTCCAGCGGTACAATGAGCAGTTCTTC
TRBV14	TRBJ2-7	TRBD2	NA	CASSQERGRLAGPPKQYF	TGTGCCAGCAGCCAAGAAAGAGGGAGACTAGCGGGGCCCCCAAAGCAGTACTTC
TRBV7-2	TRBJ2-7	NA	few	CASSLSVSLAALHEQYF	TGTGCCAGCAGCTTATCGGTCAGCCTGGCTGCCCTACACGAGCAGTACTTC
TRBV13	TRBJ2-3	TRBD1	NA	CASSPGTGGLDTQYF	TGTGCCAGCAGCCCCGGGACAGGGGGCCTTGATACGCAGTATTTT
TRBV9	TRBJ2-2	NA	NA	CASSVATQGTGELFF	TGTGCCAGCAGCGTAGCTACTCAAGGAACCGGGGAGCTGTTTTTT
TRBV28	TRBJ2-6	NA	few	CASSLWGLSSGANVLTF	TGTGCCAGCAGTTTATGGGGACTGAGCTCTGGGGCCAACGTCCTGACTTTC
TRBV2	TRBJ2-1	NA	NA	CASREGGSNEQFF	TGTGCCAGTCGTGAAGGGGGTTCCAATGAGCAGTTCTTC
TRBV14	TRBJ2-1	NA	NA	CASSQWLGRYNEQFF	TGTGCCAGCAGCCAATGGTTAGGCCGCTATAATGAGCAGTTCTTC
TRBV6-1	TRBJ2-1	NA	once	CASSAPAYPGNEQFF	TGTGCCAGCAGTGCGCCCGCGTACCCGGGTAATGAGCAGTTCTTC
TRBV29-1	TRBJ2-3	NA	NA	CSVVGRGPDTQYF	TGCAGCGTTGTTGGGAGGGGGCCAGATACGCAGTATTTT
TRBV5-4	TRBJ2-7	NA	NA	CASSLDPRAYEQYF	TGTGCCAGCAGCTTGGATCCCAGGGCCTACGAGCAGTACTTC
TRBV18	TRBJ1-5	TRBD1	NA	CASSPFTWGDSRGQPQHF	TGTGCCAGCTCACCGTTTACCTGGGGGGACAGCCGAGGACAGCCCCAGCATTTT
TRBV5-1	TRBJ1-4	NA	NA	CASSLDRVSEKLFF	TGCGCCAGCAGCTTGGACAGGGTAAGTGAAAAACTGTTTTTT
TRBV28	TRBJ2-7	TRBD2	NA	CASRFLADASYEQYF	TGTGCCAGCAGATTTCTAGCGGACGCATCCTACGAGCAGTACTTC
TRBV28	TRBJ1-5	NA	NA	CASSIYLGVNQPQHF	TGTGCCAGCAGTATCTATTTAGGGGTCAATCAGCCCCAGCATTTT
TRBV27	TRBJ1-2	NA	few	CASSLIPGYGYTF	TGTGCCAGCAGTTTAATCCCAGGGTATGGCTACACCTTC
TRBV6-1	TRBJ2-7	TRBD1	NA	CASSSAQGNLHEQYF	TGTGCCAGCAGCTCGGCACAGGGGAACCTCCACGAGCAGTACTTC
TRBV7-6	TRBJ2-1	NA	NA	CASSLDSGRYNEQFF	TGTGCCAGCAGCTTAGACTCGGGGCGCTACAATGAGCAGTTCTTC
TRBV19	TRBJ2-1	TRBD1	NA	CASMLSGGTNEQFF	TGTGCCAGTATGCTCTCAGGGGGTACGAATGAGCAGTTCTTC
TRBV28	TRBJ2-7	NA	NA	CASSSQGSSYEQYF	TGTGCCAGCAGTTCACAGGGAAGTAGCTACGAGCAGTACTTC
TRBV5-1	TRBJ1-3	TRBD1	once	CASSPLDRASGNTIYF	TGCGCCAGCAGCCCGCTGGACAGGGCCTCTGGAAACACCATATATTTT
TRBV28	TRBJ2-1	TRBD2	medium-sized	CASSQPEGLAGNEQFF	TGTGCCAGCAGCCAACCAGAGGGACTAGCGGGAAATGAGCAGTTCTTC